The rows below give T cell receptor beta chains drawn from one sample of a study of cytomegalovirus exposure and HLA in healthy donors. Produced via immunoSEQ multiplex PCR; TCRdb's table is partial and in-frame only. The table has nearly 100,000 clones, 9.4% seen once. The specimen was PBMCs. Receptor source: a man between 45 and 60 years old in good health and CMV-seropositive. CDR3s include the opening cysteine and the closing phenylalanine or tryptophan.

TRBJ1-1 | TRBV5-1 | CASSTDRGRTEAFF
TRBJ2-3 | TRBV9 | CASSVVGTRTDTQYF
TRBJ1-3 | TRBV29-1 | CSARAGGSGNTIYF
NA | TRBV10-3 | CAITPGLAGDEQYF
TRBJ2-7 | TRBV28 | CASSTGGALKFEQYF
TRBJ1-1 | TRBV7-2 | CASSLVVGVNTEAFF
TRBJ2-7 | TRBV29-1 | CSVYRDRGTGEQYF
TRBJ2-6 | TRBV2 | CASSERRGGQGSGANVLTF
TRBJ1-1 | TRBV4-3 | CASSQEGGNTEAFF
TRBJ1-1 | TRBV28 | CASSLFLGTESEAFF
TRBJ2-6 | TRBV18 | CASSPPSVGSGANVLTF
TRBJ2-5 | TRBV9 | CASSVAEIGLGGEETQYF
TRBJ1-5 | TRBV7-2 | CASSLGVGATGNQPQHF
TRBJ2-5 | TRBV9 | CASTRGVREKETQYF
TRBJ1-4 | TRBV9 | CASSVGQAMEKLFF
TRBJ1-2 | TRBV6-6 | CASSYRQGGNYGYTF
TRBJ2-1 | TRBV11-1 | CASSLGTGSHEQFF
TRBJ1-5 | TRBV6-5 | CASSPRLGGLQPQHF
TRBJ2-1 | TRBV5-6 | CASSLVGLGVVNEQFF
TRBJ1-4 | TRBV28 | CASSPSGTTNEKLFF
TRBJ2-7 | TRBV7-8 | CASSLERTGGIYEQYF
TRBJ1-5 | TRBV7-2 | CASSLGGRNQPQHF
TRBJ2-3 | TRBV2 | CASSEFPYSTDTQYF
TRBJ2-1 | TRBV5-1 | CASSPGTYNEQFF
TRBJ2-2 | TRBV10-3 | CAISEALTGRGGELFF
TRBJ2-7 | TRBV11-1 | CASRLAQSAYEQYF
TRBJ1-2 | TRBV4-1 | CASSSEGTGDGYTF
TRBJ1-2 | TRBV28 | CASSGPRGRGGHGYTF
TRBJ1-2 | TRBV28 | CASSPNPGRMGGGYGYTF
TRBJ2-7 | TRBV5-4 | CASRRGGGSSAPYEQYF
TRBJ2-7 | TRBV5-4 | CASSGTGDSEQYF
TRBJ2-7 | TRBV7-9 | CAGSSGREVAYEQYF
TRBJ2-3 | TRBV7-2 | CASSWGLAVGDTQYF
TRBJ2-1 | TRBV27 | CASSPLAGAYEQFF
TRBJ2-3 | TRBV6-5 | CASNPRTGGSDTQYF
TRBJ2-7 | TRBV6-6 | CASSPIGQGPYEQYF
TRBJ1-1 | TRBV7-8 | CASSLSGRGTEAFF
TRBJ1-4 | TRBV7-2 | CASSGSRQGNEKLFF
TRBJ1-1 | TRBV10-3 | CAISEGGDTEAFF
TRBJ2-7 | TRBV7-2 | CASSPLVGTGSYEQYF
TRBJ2-1 | TRBV2 | CASRKLAGNTNSEQFF
TRBJ1-2 | TRBV28 | CAVHRASNYGYTF
TRBJ2-7 | TRBV7-2 | CASSPVLGYEQYF
TRBJ2-3 | TRBV29-1 | CSVERIFTDTQYF
TRBJ2-1 | TRBV18 | CASSRSPAGPSSYNEQFF
TRBJ2-1 | TRBV9 | CASSEAGGDNYNEQFF
TRBJ2-1 | TRBV28 | CASSAPGSEQFF
TRBJ1-5 | TRBV14 | CASSQGGLGMQAQHF
TRBJ1-1 | TRBV28 | CASSREDRGRAEAFF
TRBJ2-7 | TRBV6-6 | CASSYTSGSISYEQYF
TRBJ2-1 | TRBV7-9 | CASSSSVTYNEQFF
TRBJ2-1 | TRBV27 | CASSQLAGAYNEQFF
TRBJ2-1 | TRBV28 | CASRVRDEQFF
TRBJ2-2 | TRBV5-1 | CASSLATGGVPGELFF
TRBJ2-3 | TRBV5-1 | CASSPSTGRETDTQYF